Sequencing of this TCR beta chain was carried out in a study of blood T cell repertoires in COVID-19. As handled by the study authors: Quantification of nucleated cells was approximated via reference gene primer amplification. Method: immunoSEQ multiplex PCR; TCRdb's copy keeps in-frame clones and lacks some. For V, J and clone size, that table is used; D and trimming come from the DNA. The sample has 85,000 to 120,000 clones; 76% are singletons. Deletions cut 5 bases from V and 2 bases from J, with 15 bases between. The CDR3 has 15 amino acids. Germline values: CDR1 SGHAT, CDR2 FQNNGV. This sequence joins TRBV11-2 and TRBJ1-2; D ambiguous. The sample was peripheral blood. The TCR was taken from a man at least 80 years old with COVID-19, enrolled during active disease. The CDR3 here is CASSLRAGANYGYTF. The CDR3 DNA reads as TGTGCCAGCAGCCTGAGGGCCGGCGCCAACTATGGCTACACCTTC. Complete variable domain (other parts from reference TRBV11-2 and TRBJ1-2): EAGVAQSPRYKIIEKRQSVAFWCNPISGHATLYWYQQILGQGPKLLIQFQNNGVVDDSQLPKDRFSAERLKGVDSTLKIQPAKLEDSAVYLCASSLRAGANYGYTFGSGTRLTVV.